The 8 T cell receptor beta chains below come from one sample, sequenced in a study of shared clonotypes between healthy human individuals. Sequenced by immunoSEQ multiplex PCR; TCRdb stores in-frame clones only, minus some. Counted here are 1.5 million to 2.5 million clones, approximately 95% occurring once; the ten biggest clones make up approximately 1.2%. The naive CD8 subset, CD45RO-negative cells positively selected for CCR7, excluded terminally differentiated effector memory CD45RA+ cells. The sequencing sample was made of naive CD8+ T cells sorted from blood. These receptors were obtained from a man in his late teens or twenties in good health.

The V call is TRBV6-5, the J call TRBJ1-2, with TRBD1 identical over 7 bases. The CDR3 spans 15 residues. Germline CDR1 is MNHEY and CDR2 is SVGAGI. V lost 2 bases to trimming and J lost 6 bases; unmatched junction nucleotides: 9. The CDR3 nucleotides read TGTGCCAGCAGTTACCAAGAGGGGGCTTTTGATGGCTACACCTTC. Translating it yields CASSYQEGAFDGYTF.

In DNA form, the CDR3 reads TGTGCCAGTTCGCAGGACTTATACGAGCAGTACTTC. It is translated as CASSQDLYEQYF. The chain couples TRBV6-6 to TRBJ2-7; possibly TRBD2 for D (5 bases). CDR1 and CDR2 (germline): MNHNY, SVGAGI (reference sequence). The CDR3 is 12 amino acids. V was shortened by 9 bases and J by 4 bases, with 13 bases between the two germline ends.

The gene calls are TRBV5-6 and TRBJ2-2, with 8 nucleotides matching TRBD1. The CDR3 length is 18 residues. J lost 6 bases, V lost 4 bases, and 17 bases had no gene match. Germline-derived CDR1 and CDR2 are SGHDT and YYEEEE. DNA of the CDR3: TGTGCCAGCAGCGTGGGCACAGGGGGTCTCGGCGAGGCCGGGGAGCTGTTTTTT. Translating it yields CASSVGTGGLGEAGELFF.

This chain uses TRBV27 with TRBJ2-5; D remains ambiguous. The length of the CDR3 is 14 residues. The germline gives CDR1 MNHEY, CDR2 SMNVEV (reference sequence). V was shortened by 1 base and J by 2 bases, with 8 bases between the two germline ends. CDR3 sequence reads: CASSLWGQQETQYF. CDR3 DNA: TGTGCCAGCAGTTTATGGGGTCAGCAAGAGACCCAGTACTTC.

This rearrangement joins TRBV2 to TRBJ2-7, with 14 bases matching TRBD2. With 6 bases clipped from V and 4 bases from J, the junction kept 5 bases outside the gene matches. The germline CDR1 and CDR2 sequences are SNHLY and FYNNEI. This CDR3 is built from 15 residues. The CDR3 here is CASRKGTSGSYEQYF. CDR3 DNA sequence: TGTGCCAGCAGAAAAGGGACTAGCGGGAGTTACGAGCAGTACTTC.

Worth noting for this clone: Other DNA sequences of this sample code for an identical CDR3. This chain joins TRBV30 and TRBJ2-7; D is possibly TRBD1 (7 bases). With 0 bases removed from V and 1 base from J, the gap between germline ends came to 10 bases. The germline V gene encodes CDR1 GTSNPN and CDR2 SVGIG (reference sequence). The CDR3 consists of 14 residues. Written as DNA, the CDR3 is TGTGCCTGGAGTGTAGCAGGGGGGTCCTACGAGCAGTACTTC. This gives the protein CAWSVAGGSYEQYF.

The genes are TRBV19 and TRBJ2-3; tentative D call: TRBD1 (6 bases). The germline CDR1 and CDR2 sequences are LNHDA and SQIVND (reference sequence). Trimming removed 1 base from V and 2 bases from J, with 16 bases in between. The CDR3 runs 17 residues. The CDR3: CASSIGQGTWNTDTQYF. CDR3 nucleotides: TGTGCCAGTAGTATAGGGCAGGGGACCTGGAACACAGATACGCAGTATTTT.

The sample holds one count of this clone. The chain combines TRBV15 with TRBJ1-5, with 8 nucleotides matching TRBD1. Losses at the gene ends were 5 bases for V and 5 bases for J; bases not matched to a gene: 14. Per the germline V gene, CDR1 is LNHNV and CDR2 is YYDKDF (reference sequence). CDR3 length equals 17 residues. The CDR3 here is CATSSSPGQGAHQPQHF. Here the CDR3 DNA reads TGTGCCACCAGCTCCTCACCCGGACAGGGCGCCCATCAGCCCCAGCATTTT. The entire variable domain, with the rest obtained from reference TRBV15 and TRBJ1-5, is as follows: DAMVIQNPRYQVTQFGKPVTLSCSQTLNHNVMYWYQQKSSQAPKLLFHYYDKDFNNEADTPDNFQSRRPNTSFCFLDIRSPGLGDTAMYLCATSSSPGQGAHQPQHFGDGTRLSIL.